A single sample is the source of the 6 T cell receptor beta chains below, sequenced in a study of T cells in Graves' hyperthyroidism and ophthalmopathy. Researchers took RNA transcripts and amplified the TCR beta CDR3 regions from them. An initial round of RT-PCR targeting the TCR CDR3 relied on the HTBI primer set. One entry per CDR3 protein results from TCRdb running MiXCR on the multiplex PCR reads. The sample lists around 340,000 distinct CDR3 sequences, around 14% occurring once. The specimen was blood. Receptors were obtained from a woman in her twenties or thirties with Graves' hyperthyroidism.

A note on this clonotype: One junction end does not reproduce the germline sequence, and a read error may be involved. The V and J genes are TRBV7-7 and TRBJ2-4, with D perhaps TRBD1 (6 bases). CDR3 length: 16 residues. Per germline, CDR1 SSHAT and CDR2 FNYEAQ (reference sequence). CDR3: CASSPPTGTYKNIQYF. CDR3 nucleotides: TGTGCTAGCAGCCCACCCACCGGGACATACAAAAACATTCAGTACTTC.

The CDR3 sequence is CASDAGAYGYTF. The CDR3 bases are TGTGCCAGCGACGCGGGGGCTTATGGCTACACCTTC. V gene TRBV19 combines with J gene TRBJ1-2; TRBD1 is a possible D gene (6 bases). CDR1 is LNHDA, CDR2 SQIVND, per germline (reference sequence). The CDR3 extends over 12 amino acids. V shed 9 bases and J shed 5 bases, with 13 bases lying between them.

The rearrangement joins TRBV4-3 to TRBJ1-2; no clear D. V was trimmed by 0 bases and J by 5 bases, leaving 7 bases between them. The CDR3 is made up of 13 amino acids. Germline V gives CDR1 LGHNA, CDR2 YSLEER. The CDR3 DNA is TGCGCCAGCAGCCAAGATCCAGGTTATGGCTACACCTTC. It specifies CASSQDPGYGYTF.

Remarks on this clonotype: The junction differs from germline at one of its ends, possibly a read error. J is TRBJ1-1 and V is TRBV3-1; D remains unclear. The CDR3 has 13 residues. CDR1 and CDR2 (germline): LGHDT, YNNKEL (reference sequence). For the CDR3, the DNA is TGTGCCAACAGCAGTATCGGATACACTGAAGCTTTCTTT. Translated: CANSSIGYTEAFF.

The table lists this clonotype with many counts. V usage is TRBV5-1 and J usage is TRBJ2-2; 10 nucleotides align to TRBD2. The V segment lost 4 bases and the J segment 2 bases; nucleotides outside the gene matches: 5. Germline V gene lookup returns CDR1 SGHRS and CDR2 YFSETQ. This CDR3 spans 16 amino acids. CDR3 DNA sequence: TGCGCCAGCAGCGGGTCTAGCGGGGGAAACACCGGGGAGCTGTTTTTT. Translated: CASSGSSGGNTGELFF.

The rearrangement links TRBV7-9 to TRBJ2-7; D not resolved. CDR3 size: 15 residues. In germline, CDR1 is SEHNR, CDR2 FQNEAQ (reference sequence). Deletions cut 0 bases from V and 0 bases from J, with 9 bases between. CDR3 sequence reads: CASSLAWSSSYEQYF. Here the CDR3 DNA reads TGTGCCAGCAGCTTAGCGTGGAGTAGCTCCTACGAGCAGTACTTC.